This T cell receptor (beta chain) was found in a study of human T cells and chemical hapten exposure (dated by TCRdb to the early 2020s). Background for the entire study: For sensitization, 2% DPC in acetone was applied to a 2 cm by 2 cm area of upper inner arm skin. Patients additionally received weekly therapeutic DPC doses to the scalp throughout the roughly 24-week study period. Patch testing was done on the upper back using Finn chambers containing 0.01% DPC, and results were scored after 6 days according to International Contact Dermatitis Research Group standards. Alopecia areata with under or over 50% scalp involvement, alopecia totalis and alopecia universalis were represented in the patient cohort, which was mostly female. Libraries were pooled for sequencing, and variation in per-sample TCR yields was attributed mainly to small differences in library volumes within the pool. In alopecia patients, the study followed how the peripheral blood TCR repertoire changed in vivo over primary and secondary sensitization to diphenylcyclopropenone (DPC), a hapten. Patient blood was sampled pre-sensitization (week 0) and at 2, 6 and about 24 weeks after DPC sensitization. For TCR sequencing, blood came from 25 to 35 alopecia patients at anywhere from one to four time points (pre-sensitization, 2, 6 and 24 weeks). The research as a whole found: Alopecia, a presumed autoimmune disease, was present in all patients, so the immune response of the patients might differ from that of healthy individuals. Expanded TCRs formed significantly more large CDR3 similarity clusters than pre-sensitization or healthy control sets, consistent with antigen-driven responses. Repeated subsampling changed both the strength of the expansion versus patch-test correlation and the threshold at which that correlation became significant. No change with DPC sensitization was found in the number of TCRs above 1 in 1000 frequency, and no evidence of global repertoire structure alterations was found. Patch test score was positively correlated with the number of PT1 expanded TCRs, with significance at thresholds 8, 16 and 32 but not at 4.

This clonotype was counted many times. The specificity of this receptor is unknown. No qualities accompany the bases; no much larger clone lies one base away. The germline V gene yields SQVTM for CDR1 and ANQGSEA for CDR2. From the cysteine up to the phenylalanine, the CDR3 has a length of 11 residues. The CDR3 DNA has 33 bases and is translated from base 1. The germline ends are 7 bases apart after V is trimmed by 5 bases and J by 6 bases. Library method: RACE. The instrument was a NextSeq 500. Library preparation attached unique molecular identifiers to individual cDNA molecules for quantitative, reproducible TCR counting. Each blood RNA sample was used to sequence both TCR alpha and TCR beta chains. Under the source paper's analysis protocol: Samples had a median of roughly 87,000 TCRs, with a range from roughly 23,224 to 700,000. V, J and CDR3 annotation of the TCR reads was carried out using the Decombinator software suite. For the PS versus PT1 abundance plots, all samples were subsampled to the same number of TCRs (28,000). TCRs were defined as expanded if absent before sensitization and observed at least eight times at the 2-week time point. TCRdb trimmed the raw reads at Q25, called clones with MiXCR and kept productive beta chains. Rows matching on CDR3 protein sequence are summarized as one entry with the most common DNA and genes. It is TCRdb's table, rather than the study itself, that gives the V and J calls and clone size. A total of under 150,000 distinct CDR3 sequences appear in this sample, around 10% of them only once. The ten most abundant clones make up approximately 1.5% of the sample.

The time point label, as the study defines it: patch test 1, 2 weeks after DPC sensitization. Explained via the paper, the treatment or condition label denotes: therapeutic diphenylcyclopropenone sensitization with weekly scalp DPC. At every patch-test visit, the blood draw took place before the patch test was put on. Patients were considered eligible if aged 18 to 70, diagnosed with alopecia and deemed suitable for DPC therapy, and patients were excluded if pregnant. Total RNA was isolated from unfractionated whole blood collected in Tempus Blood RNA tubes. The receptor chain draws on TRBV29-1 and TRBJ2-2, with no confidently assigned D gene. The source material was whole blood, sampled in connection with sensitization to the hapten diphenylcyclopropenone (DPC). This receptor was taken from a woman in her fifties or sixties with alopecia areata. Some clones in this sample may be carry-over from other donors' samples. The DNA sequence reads TGCAGCGTTAAACGTTCCGGGGAGCTGTTTTTT. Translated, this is CSVKRSGELFF.